The 13 T cell receptor beta chains listed next were all sequenced from one sample in a study of graft-versus-host responses after intestinal transplantation. Sequenced by immunoSEQ multiplex PCR; TCRdb stores in-frame clones only, minus some. The sample yields approximately 60,000 clones, about 87% seen once. The specimen was PBMCs, collected 26 days after transplant. These receptors all stem from a human patient who received an intestinal transplant, so some T cells may come from the graft donor.

The rearrangement links TRBV10-3 to TRBJ2-7; D not certain. V was cut by 10 bases and J by 7 bases, with 20 bases left in between. Germline V gene lookup returns CDR1 ENHRY and CDR2 SYGVKD. The CDR3 spans 13 residues. CDR3 loop: CATSNTNPTEQYV. CDR3 in DNA: TGTGCCACATCGAACACGAACCCGACTGAGCAGTACGTC.

This rearrangement joins TRBV7-2 to TRBJ2-7; 7 bases are a match to TRBD2. Germline V gene sequence: CDR1 SGHTA, CDR2 FQGNSA. The V segment lost 3 bases and the J segment 7 bases; nucleotides outside the gene matches: 9. The CDR3 spans 14 residues. This chain's CDR3 is CASSFGGSSREQYF. The CDR3 DNA follows: TGTGCCAGCAGCTTTGGCGGGAGCTCGAGAGAGCAGTACTTC.

The CDR3 loop is CASSIGTTGELFF. The CDR3 region has the DNA TGTGCCAGCTCGATCGGGACTACCGGGGAGCTGTTTTTT. The gene calls are TRBV5-6 and TRBJ2-2; weak D call: TRBD2 (6 bases). This CDR3 contains 13 residues. Germline values: CDR1 SGHDT, CDR2 YYEEEE. V lost 7 bases to trimming and J lost 5 bases, with 12 bases between them.

This chain connects TRBV27 to TRBJ1-1, with 9 bases fitting TRBD1. This CDR3 contains 14 residues. V lost 5 bases, J lost 4 bases, and 5 bases stayed unmatched. Germline values: CDR1 MNHEY, CDR2 SMNVEV (reference sequence). The CDR3 region is CASSVGQGTTEAFF. CDR3 DNA: TGTGCCAGCAGTGTCGGACAGGGGACCACTGAAGCTTTCTTT.

This clone was detected once. The CDR3 is CASSFKRQGNTEAFF. For the CDR3, the DNA is TGTGCCAGCAGTTTCAAGAGACAGGGGAACACTGAAGCTTTCTTT. The chain joins TRBV28 to TRBJ1-1; 7 nucleotides align to TRBD1. CDR3 length: 15 amino acids. Trimming took 3 bases from V and 1 from J; bases not matched to a gene: 5. The V gene's germline CDR1 is MDHEN and CDR2 SYDVKM.

V and J are TRBV5-1 and TRBJ1-2; 8 nucleotides match TRBD1. In germline, CDR1 is SGHRS, CDR2 YFSETQ. After removal of 1 base from V and 5 bases from J, the junction contained 10 bases not matched to a gene. CDR3 length: 16 residues. Here the CDR3 reads CASSLYSQGARYGYTF. The CDR3 bases are TGCGCCAGCAGCTTGTATTCCCAGGGGGCCCGGTATGGCTACACCTTC.

V gene TRBV2 combines with J gene TRBJ2-5, with a possible D match to TRBD1 (6 bases). Trimming took 8 bases from V and 5 from J, leaving 18 bases between them. The CDR3 has 14 residues. The germline V gene has CDR1 SNHLY and CDR2 FYNNEI. This CDR3 reads CASGRTPQGETQYF. The CDR3 coding sequence is TGTGCCAGCGGTAGGACACCTCAGGGGGAGACCCAGTACTTC.

The chain is built from TRBV28 and TRBJ1-2; 7 bases agree with TRBD1. Germline V gene lookup returns CDR1 MDHEN and CDR2 SYDVKM. With 5 bases clipped from V and 7 bases from J, the junction kept 10 bases outside the gene matches. This CDR3 spans 14 amino acids. CDR3 sequence: CASSRGQATGGYTF. The CDR3 DNA reads TGTGCCAGCAGTCGCGGACAGGCGACGGGTGGCTACACCTTC.

The chain recombines TRBV5-1 with TRBJ1-3; 7 bases map to TRBD1. CDR3 length: 15 residues. CDR1 and CDR2 from the germline V gene are SGHRS and YFSETQ. The trim removed 3 bases at V and 0 bases at J, leaving 3 bases unmatched. In DNA, the CDR3 is TGCGCCAGCAGCTCGGGGGACAGCTCTGGAAACACCATATATTTT. This gives the protein CASSSGDSSGNTIYF.

A remark on this clone: The sample has other DNA sequences that encode this CDR3 too. V gene TRBV5-1 combines with J gene TRBJ2-3, with TRBD2 identical over 10 bases. This CDR3 has 17 amino acids. Germline V lookup: CDR1 SGHRS, CDR2 YFSETQ. V lost 4 bases to trimming and J lost 6 bases; unmatched junction nucleotides: 14. The CDR3 DNA follows: TGCGCCAGCAGCAACCAAATTCTAGCGGGGGCCACGGATACGCAGTATTTT. Amino acids: CASSNQILAGATDTQYF. Drawing the rest from reference TRBV5-1 and TRBJ2-3, the complete variable domain is KAGVTQTPRYLIKTRGQQVTLSCSPISGHRSVSWYQQTPGQGLQFLFEYFSETQRNKGNFPGRFSGRQFSNSRSEMNVSTLELGDSALYLCASSNQILAGATDTQYFGPGTRLTVL.

The CDR3 region has the DNA TGCGCCAGCAGCCAAGAAGGCCAGGATCGCTCTGGAAACACCATATATTTT. Residues: CASSQEGQDRSGNTIYF. The rearrangement links TRBV4-1 to TRBJ1-3, with D unresolved. In germline, CDR1 is MGHRA, CDR2 YSYEKL. This CDR3 comprises 17 residues. The ends were cut back, 0 bases at V and 0 bases at J, with 12 bases in the middle.

V gene TRBV4-3 combines with J gene TRBJ1-1; D is perhaps TRBD1 (5 bases). V was shortened by 0 bases and J by 3 bases, with 11 bases between the two germline ends. The CDR3 totals 15 residues. Per the germline V gene, CDR1 is LGHNA and CDR2 is YSLEER. The CDR3 bases are TGCGCCAGCAGCCAAGATATGGGGCCCTACACTGAAGCTTTCTTT. Translated: CASSQDMGPYTEAFF.

Only one count was recorded for this clone. The chain uses TRBV7-9 and TRBJ1-1; D not resolved. V lost 1 base and J 1 base, leaving 4 bases between the germline ends. Germline values: CDR1 SEHNR, CDR2 FQNEAQ (reference sequence). This CDR3 has 13 residues. In DNA, the CDR3 is TGTGCCAGCAGCTTAGAGAGGAACACTGAAGCTTTCTTT. Its protein product is CASSLERNTEAFF.